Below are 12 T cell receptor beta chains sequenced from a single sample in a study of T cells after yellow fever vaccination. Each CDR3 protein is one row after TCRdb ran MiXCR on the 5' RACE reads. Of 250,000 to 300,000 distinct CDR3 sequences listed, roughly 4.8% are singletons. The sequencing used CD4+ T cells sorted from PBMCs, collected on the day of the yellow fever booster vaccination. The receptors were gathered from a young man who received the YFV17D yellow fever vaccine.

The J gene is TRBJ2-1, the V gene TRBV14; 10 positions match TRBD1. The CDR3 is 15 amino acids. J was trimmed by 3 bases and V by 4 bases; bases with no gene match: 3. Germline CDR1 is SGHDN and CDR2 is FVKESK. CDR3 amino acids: CASSRGTGVYNEQFF. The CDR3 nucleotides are TGTGCCAGCAGCCGCGGGACAGGGGTCTACAATGAGCAGTTCTTC.

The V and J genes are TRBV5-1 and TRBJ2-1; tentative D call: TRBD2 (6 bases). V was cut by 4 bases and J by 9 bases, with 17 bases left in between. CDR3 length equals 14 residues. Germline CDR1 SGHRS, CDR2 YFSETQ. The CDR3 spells CASSSANPEGEQFF. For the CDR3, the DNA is TGCGCCAGCAGCAGCGCGAACCCGGAGGGTGAGCAGTTCTTC.

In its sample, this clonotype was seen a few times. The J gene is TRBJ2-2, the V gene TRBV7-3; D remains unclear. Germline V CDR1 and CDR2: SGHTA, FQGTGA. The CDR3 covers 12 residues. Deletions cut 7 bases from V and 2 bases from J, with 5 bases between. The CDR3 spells CASTFNTGELFF. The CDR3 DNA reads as TGTGCCAGCACCTTTAACACCGGGGAGCTGTTTTTT.

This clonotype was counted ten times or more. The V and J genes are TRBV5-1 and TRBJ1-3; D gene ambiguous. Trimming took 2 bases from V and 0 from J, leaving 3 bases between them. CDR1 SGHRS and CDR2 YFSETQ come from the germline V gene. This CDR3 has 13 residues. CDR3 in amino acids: CASSLSSGNTIYF. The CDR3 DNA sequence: TGCGCCAGCAGCTTATCCTCTGGAAACACCATATATTTT. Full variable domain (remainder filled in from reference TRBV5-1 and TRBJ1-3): KAGVTQTPRYLIKTRGQQVTLSCSPISGHRSVSWYQQTPGQGLQFLFEYFSETQRNKGNFPGRFSGRQFSNSRSEMNVSTLELGDSALYLCASSLSSGNTIYFGEGSWLTVV.

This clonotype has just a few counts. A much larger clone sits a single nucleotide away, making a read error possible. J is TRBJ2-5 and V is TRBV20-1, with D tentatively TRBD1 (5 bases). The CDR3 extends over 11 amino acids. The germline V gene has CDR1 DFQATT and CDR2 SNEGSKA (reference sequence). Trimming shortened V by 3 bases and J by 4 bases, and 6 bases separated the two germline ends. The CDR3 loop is CSASQGETQYF. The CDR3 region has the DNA TGCAGTGCTAGCCAGGGAGAGACCCAGTACTTC.

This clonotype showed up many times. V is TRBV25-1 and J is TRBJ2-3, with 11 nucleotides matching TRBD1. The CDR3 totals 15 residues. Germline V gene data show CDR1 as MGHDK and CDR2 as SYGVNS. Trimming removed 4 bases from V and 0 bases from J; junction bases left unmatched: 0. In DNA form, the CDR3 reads TGTGCCAGCAGTGGGACAGGGGGCAGCACAGATACGCAGTATTTT. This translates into CASSGTGGSTDTQYF.

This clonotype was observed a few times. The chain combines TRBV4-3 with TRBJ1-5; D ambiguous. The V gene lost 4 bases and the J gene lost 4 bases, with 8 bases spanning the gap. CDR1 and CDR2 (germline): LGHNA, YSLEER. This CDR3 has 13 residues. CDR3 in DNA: TGCGCCAGCAGCCCATCGGAGAATCAGCCCCAGCATTTT. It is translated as CASSPSENQPQHF.

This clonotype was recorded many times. The CDR3 loop reads CASSLGGGAATYEQYF. The CDR3 bases are TGTGCCAGCAGCTTAGGAGGGGGCGCCGCCACCTACGAGCAGTACTTC. The V gene is TRBV7-2, the J gene TRBJ2-7, with 7 bases identical to TRBD1. After removal of 1 base from V and 2 bases from J, the junction contained 8 bases not matched to a gene. CDR1 and CDR2 from the germline V gene are SGHTA and FQGNSA. The CDR3 has 16 residues.

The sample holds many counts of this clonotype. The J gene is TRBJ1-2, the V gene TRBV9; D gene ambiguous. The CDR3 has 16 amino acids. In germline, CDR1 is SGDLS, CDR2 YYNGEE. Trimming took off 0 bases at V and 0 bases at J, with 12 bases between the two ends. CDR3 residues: CASSVVPAGANYGYTF. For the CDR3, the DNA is TGTGCCAGCAGCGTAGTTCCCGCTGGGGCTAACTATGGCTACACCTTC.

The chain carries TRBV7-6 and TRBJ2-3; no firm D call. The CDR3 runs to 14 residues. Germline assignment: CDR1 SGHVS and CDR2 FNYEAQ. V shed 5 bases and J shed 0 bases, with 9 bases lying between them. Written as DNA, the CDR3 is TGTGCCAGCAGCACCCCCACTAGCACAGATACGCAGTATTTT. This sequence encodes CASSTPTSTDTQYF.

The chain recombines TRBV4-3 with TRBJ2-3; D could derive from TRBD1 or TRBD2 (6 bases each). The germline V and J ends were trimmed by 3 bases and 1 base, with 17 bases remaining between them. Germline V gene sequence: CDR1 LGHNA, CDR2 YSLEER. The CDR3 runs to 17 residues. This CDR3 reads CASSQEKGGGGTDTQYF. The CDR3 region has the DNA TGCGCCAGCAGCCAGGAGAAGGGGGGCGGAGGCACAGATACGCAGTATTTT.

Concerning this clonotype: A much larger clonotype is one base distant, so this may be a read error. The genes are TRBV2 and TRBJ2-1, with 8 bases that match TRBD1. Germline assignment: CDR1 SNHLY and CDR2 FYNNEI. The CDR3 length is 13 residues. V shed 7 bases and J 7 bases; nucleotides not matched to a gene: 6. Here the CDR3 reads CASTSDRVNEQFF. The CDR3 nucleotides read TGTGCCAGCACCTCGGACAGGGTAAATGAGCAGTTCTTC.